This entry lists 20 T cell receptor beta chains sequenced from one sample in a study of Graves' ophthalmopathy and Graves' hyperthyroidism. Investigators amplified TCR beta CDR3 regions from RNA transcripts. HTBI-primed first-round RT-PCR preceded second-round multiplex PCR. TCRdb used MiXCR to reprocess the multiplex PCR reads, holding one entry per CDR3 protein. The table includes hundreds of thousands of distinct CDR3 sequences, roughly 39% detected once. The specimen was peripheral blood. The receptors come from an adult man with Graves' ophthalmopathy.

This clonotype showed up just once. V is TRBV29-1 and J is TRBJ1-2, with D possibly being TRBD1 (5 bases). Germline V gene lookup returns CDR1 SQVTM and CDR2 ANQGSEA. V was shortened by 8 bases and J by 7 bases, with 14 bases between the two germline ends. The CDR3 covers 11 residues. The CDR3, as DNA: TGCAGCCGTGACAGTCCCTTTGGCTACACCTTC. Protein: CSRDSPFGYTF.

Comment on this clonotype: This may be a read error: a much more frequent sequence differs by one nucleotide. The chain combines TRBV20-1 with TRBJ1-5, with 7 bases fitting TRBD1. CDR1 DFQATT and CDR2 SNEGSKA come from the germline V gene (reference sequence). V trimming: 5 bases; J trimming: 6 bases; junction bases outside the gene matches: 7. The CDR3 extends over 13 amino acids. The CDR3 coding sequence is TGCAGTGCTGCTGGGACAGTTATTCAGCCCCAGCATTTT. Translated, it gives CSAAGTVIQPQHF.

CDR3 nucleotide sequence: TGCAGCGCTACTAGCGTGGACACAGATACGCAGTATTTT. Its protein product is CSATSVDTDTQYF. The chain recombines TRBV29-1 with TRBJ2-3; 7 bases line up with TRBD2. The ends lost 7 bases at V and 2 bases at J; junction bases unmatched: 6. The CDR3 contains 13 residues. CDR1 is SQVTM and CDR2 is ANQGSEA in the germline V gene.

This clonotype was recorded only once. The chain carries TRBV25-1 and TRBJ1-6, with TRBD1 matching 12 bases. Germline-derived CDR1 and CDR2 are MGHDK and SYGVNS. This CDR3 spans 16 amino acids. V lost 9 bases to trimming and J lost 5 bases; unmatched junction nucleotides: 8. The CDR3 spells CARGDRGLPDNSPLHF. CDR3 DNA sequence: TGTGCCAGGGGGGACAGGGGGCTGCCGGATAATTCACCCCTCCACTTT. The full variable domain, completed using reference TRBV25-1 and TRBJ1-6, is EADIYQTPRYLVIGTGKKITLECSQTMGHDKMYWYQQDPGMELHLIHYSYGVNSTEKGDLSSESTVSRIRTEHFPLTLESARPSHTSQYLCARGDRGLPDNSPLHFGNGTRLTVT.

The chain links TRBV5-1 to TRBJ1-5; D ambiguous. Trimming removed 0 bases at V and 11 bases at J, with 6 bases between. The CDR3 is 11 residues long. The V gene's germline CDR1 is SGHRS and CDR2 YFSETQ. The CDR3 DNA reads TGCGCCAGCAGCTTGGGACGGACCCAGCATTTT. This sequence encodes CASSLGRTQHF.

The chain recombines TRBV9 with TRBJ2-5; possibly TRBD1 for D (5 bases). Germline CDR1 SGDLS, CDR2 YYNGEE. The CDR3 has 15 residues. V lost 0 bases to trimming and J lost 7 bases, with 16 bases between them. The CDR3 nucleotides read TGTGCCAGCAGCGTAGACGACAGCCTGGGGCGGACCCAGTACTTC. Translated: CASSVDDSLGRTQYF.

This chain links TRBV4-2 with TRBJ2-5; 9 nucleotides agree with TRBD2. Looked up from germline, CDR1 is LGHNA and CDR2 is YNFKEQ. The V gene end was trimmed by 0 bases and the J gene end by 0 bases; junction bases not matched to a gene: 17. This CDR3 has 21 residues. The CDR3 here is CASSQDTAGPSGTKYQETQYF. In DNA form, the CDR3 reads TGTGCCAGCAGCCAAGACACGGCGGGGCCTAGCGGGACCAAGTACCAAGAGACCCAGTACTTC.

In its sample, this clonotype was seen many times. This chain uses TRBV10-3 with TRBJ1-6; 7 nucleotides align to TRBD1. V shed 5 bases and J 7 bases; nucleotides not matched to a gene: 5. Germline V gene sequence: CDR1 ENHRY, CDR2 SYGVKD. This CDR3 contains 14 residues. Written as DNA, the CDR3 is TGTGCCATCAGTCCCGGGACAGAGAATTCACCCCTCCACTTT. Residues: CAISPGTENSPLHF.

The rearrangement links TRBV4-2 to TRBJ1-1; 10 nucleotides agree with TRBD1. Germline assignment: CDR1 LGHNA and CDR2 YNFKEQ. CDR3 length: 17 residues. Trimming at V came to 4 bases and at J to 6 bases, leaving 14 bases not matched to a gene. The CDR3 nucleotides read TGTGCCAGCAGCCGAGAACGACAGGGGGCGGTACCGGCTGAAGCTTTCTTT. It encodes CASSRERQGAVPAEAFF.

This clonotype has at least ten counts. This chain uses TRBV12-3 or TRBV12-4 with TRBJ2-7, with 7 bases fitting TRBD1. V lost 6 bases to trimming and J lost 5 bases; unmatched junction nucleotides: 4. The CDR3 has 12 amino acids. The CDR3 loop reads CASSAQGNEQYF. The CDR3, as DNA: TGTGCCAGCAGCGCACAGGGGAACGAGCAGTACTTC.

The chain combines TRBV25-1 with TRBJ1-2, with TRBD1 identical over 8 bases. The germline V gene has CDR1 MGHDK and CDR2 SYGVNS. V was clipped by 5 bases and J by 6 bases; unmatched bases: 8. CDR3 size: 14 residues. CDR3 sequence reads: CASSLLRTGNGYTF. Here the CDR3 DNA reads TGTGCCAGCAGTCTTTTACGGACAGGGAATGGCTACACCTTC.

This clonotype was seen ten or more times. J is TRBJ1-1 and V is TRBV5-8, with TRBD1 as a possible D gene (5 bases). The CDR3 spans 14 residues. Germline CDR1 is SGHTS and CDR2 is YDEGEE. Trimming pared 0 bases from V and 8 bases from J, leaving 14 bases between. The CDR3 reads CASSLAPGEGEAFF. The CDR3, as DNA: TGTGCCAGCAGCTTGGCCCCGGGGGAGGGCGAAGCTTTCTTT.

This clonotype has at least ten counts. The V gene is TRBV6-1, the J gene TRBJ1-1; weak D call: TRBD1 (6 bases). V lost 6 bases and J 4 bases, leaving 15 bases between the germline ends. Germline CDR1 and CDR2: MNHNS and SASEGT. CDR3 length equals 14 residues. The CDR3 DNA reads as TGTGCCAGCAGAGGTGCCCAGGGGTCCACTGAAGCTTTCTTT. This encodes CASRGAQGSTEAFF.

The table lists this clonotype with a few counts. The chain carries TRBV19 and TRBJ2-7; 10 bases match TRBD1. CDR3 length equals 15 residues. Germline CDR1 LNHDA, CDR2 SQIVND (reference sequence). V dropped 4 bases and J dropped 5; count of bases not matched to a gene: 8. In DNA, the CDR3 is TGTGCCAGTAGTAGGGCTGGACAGGGGGTTAACGAGCAGTACTTC. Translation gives CASSRAGQGVNEQYF.

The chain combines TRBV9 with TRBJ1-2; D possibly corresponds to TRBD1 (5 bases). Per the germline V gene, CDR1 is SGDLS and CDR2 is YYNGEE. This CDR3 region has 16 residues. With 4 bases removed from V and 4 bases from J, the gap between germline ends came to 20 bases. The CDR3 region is CASSPTGTPSGYGYTF. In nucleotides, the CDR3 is TGTGCCAGCAGCCCGACCGGGACTCCCTCGGGCTATGGCTACACCTTC.

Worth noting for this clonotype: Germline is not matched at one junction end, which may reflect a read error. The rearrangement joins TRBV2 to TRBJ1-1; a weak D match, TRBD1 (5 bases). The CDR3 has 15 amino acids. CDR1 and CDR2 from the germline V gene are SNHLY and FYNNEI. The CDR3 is CTSSSLGQGNTEAFF. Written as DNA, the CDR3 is TGTACCAGCAGTTCCCTGGGGCAGGGGAACACTGAAGCTTTCTTT.

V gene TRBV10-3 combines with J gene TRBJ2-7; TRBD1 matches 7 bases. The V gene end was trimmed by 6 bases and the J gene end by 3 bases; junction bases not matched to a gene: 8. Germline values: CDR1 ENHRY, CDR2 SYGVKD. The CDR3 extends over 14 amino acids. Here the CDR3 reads CAIRRQGLYYEQYF. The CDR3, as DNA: TGTGCCATCAGAAGACAGGGTCTCTACTACGAGCAGTACTTC.

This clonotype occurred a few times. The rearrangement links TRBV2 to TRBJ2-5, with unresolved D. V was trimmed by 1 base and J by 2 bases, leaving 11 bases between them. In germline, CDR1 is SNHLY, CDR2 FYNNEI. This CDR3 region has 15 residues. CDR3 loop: CASSEVIGIQETQYF. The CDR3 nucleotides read TGTGCCAGCAGTGAAGTTATTGGCATACAAGAGACCCAGTACTTC.

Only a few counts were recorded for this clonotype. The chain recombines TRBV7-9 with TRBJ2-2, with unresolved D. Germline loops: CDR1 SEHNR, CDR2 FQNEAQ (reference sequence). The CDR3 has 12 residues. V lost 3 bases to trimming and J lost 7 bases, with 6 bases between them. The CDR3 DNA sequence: TGTGCCAGCAGCTTCTTGAACGGGGAGCTGTTTTTT. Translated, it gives CASSFLNGELFF.

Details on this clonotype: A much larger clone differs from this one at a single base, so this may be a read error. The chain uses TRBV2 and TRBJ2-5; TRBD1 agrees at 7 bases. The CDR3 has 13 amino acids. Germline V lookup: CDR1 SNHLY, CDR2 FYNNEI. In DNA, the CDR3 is TGTGCCGGCAGCATTGACAGGGTTGAGACCCAGTACTTC. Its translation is CAGSIDRVETQYF.